These 20 T cell receptor beta chains share one sample of origin, sequenced in a study of identical twins. TCRdb called the 5' RACE reads again in MiXCR, with one record for every CDR3 protein. Of roughly 250,000 distinct CDR3 sequences listed, over 12% were seen once; the top ten hold 8.5% to 10%. The sample taken for sequencing was memory (CD45RO+) T cells sorted from blood. All receptors derive from a young woman in good health.

The J gene is TRBJ2-4, the V gene TRBV7-2; TRBD1 matches at 10 bases. CDR1 and CDR2 (germline): SGHTA, FQGNSA. CDR3 length: 15 residues. V lost 5 bases, J lost 9 bases, and 10 bases stayed unmatched. CDR3 residues: CASSPGTGAQGIQYF. The CDR3 coding sequence is TGTGCCAGCAGCCCCGGGACAGGGGCTCAAGGCATTCAGTACTTC.

This clonotype was detected only a few times. The rearrangement joins TRBV29-1 to TRBJ2-5; D unresolved. This CDR3 is 11 amino acids long. The germline gives CDR1 SQVTM, CDR2 ANQGSEA. Between the trimmed V and J ends, which lost 7 bases and 4 bases, there was a span of 10 bases. The CDR3 is CSGGSRETQYF. Written as DNA, the CDR3 is TGCAGCGGAGGATCAAGAGAGACCCAGTACTTC.

V is TRBV7-2 and J is TRBJ2-1; 11 bases agree with TRBD2. The J segment lost 10 bases and the V segment lost 5 bases, leaving 4 bases of the junction unmatched. The CDR3 extends over 13 amino acids. In germline, CDR1 is SGHTA, CDR2 FQGNSA. The CDR3 is CASSTSGSREQFF. Written as DNA, the CDR3 is TGTGCCAGCAGCACTAGCGGGAGTCGGGAGCAGTTCTTC.

In this sample, this clonotype turned up a few times. The chain recombines TRBV10-3 with TRBJ2-3; D remains unclear. Germline V gene data show CDR1 as ENHRY and CDR2 as SYGVKD. Trimming pared 7 bases from V and 1 base from J, leaving 9 bases between. The CDR3 covers 13 residues. CDR3: CAINLSGTDTQYF. CDR3 nucleotides: TGTGCCATCAACCTGTCTGGCACAGATACGCAGTATTTT.

CDR3 residues: CASSVGQGHEKLFF. The CDR3 nucleotides are TGTGCCAGCTCAGTCGGGCAGGGCCATGAAAAACTGTTTTTT. V usage is TRBV18 and J usage is TRBJ1-4, with D perhaps matching TRBD1 (5 bases). Germline lookup yields CDR1 KGHSH and CDR2 LQKENI. The CDR3 has 14 residues. V dropped 5 bases and J dropped 6 bases, with 13 bases sitting between them. Filled out from reference TRBV18 and TRBJ1-4, the complete variable domain reads NAGVMQNPRHLVRRRGQEARLRCSPMKGHSHVYWYRQLPEEGLKFMVYLQKENIIDESGMPKERFSAEFPKEGPSILRIQQVVRGDSAAYFCASSVGQGHEKLFFGSGTQLSVL.

This clonotype has a count of ten or more. V usage is TRBV4-3 and J usage is TRBJ2-7; D is ambiguous. The CDR3 runs 14 residues. V lost 4 bases to trimming and J lost 2 bases, with 12 bases between them. Germline V gene sequence: CDR1 LGHNA, CDR2 YSLEER. The CDR3 sequence is CASSLETLTYEQYF. CDR3 coding DNA: TGCGCCAGCAGCCTCGAAACTCTAACCTACGAGCAGTACTTC.

This clonotype was detected only a few times. One end of the junction does not line up with germline, which may come from a read error. V is TRBV12-3 or TRBV12-4 and J is TRBJ2-7; no clear D gene. The CDR3 totals 16 residues. CDR3 nucleotide sequence: TGTCCCAGCAGTTTATCTGGTTATAGGCCTCCCTACGAGCAGTACTTC. Translation gives CPSSLSGYRPPYEQYF.

The table lists this clonotype with many counts. The chain combines TRBV4-2 with TRBJ2-3; TRBD2 aligns across 8 bases. Unmatched junction bases numbered 2, after V lost 1 base and J lost 2 bases. The CDR3 runs to 15 residues. Per the germline V gene, CDR1 is LGHNA and CDR2 is YNFKEQ. The CDR3 DNA sequence: TGTGCCAGCAGCCAAGCGACTAGCGACACAGATACGCAGTATTTT. Translating it yields CASSQATSDTDTQYF.

The chain couples TRBV7-2 to TRBJ2-7; TRBD2 matches at 13 bases. Trimming at V came to 5 bases and at J to 5 bases, leaving 3 bases not matched to a gene. This CDR3 has 14 amino acids. CDR1 SGHTA and CDR2 FQGNSA come from the germline V gene. The CDR3 coding sequence is TGTGCCAGCAGCCGGACTAGCGGGAGTAACGAGCAGTACTTC. Its translation is CASSRTSGSNEQYF.

A few counts support this clonotype. The chain links TRBV5-1 to TRBJ2-5; a possible D gene is TRBD2 (6 bases). The CDR3 totals 15 residues. The V end was cut by 5 bases, the J end by 9 bases, with 23 bases between. Germline CDR1 and CDR2: SGHRS and YFSETQ. CDR3 amino acids: CASSSYPGTRESQYF. For the CDR3, the DNA is TGCGCCAGCAGTTCCTATCCAGGGACCCGGGAGTCCCAGTACTTC.

The table lists this clonotype with a few counts. The gene calls are TRBV7-2 and TRBJ2-1, with 12 bases lining up with TRBD2. V lost 5 bases to trimming and J lost 10 bases; unmatched junction nucleotides: 9. CDR3 length: 15 amino acids. Germline CDR1 is SGHTA and CDR2 is FQGNSA. Here the CDR3 DNA reads TGTGCCAGCAGCCCCGGGACTAGCGGGTGGGGAGAGCAGTTCTTC. Amino acids: CASSPGTSGWGEQFF.

A few counts support this clonotype. This chain joins TRBV6-2 or TRBV6-3 and TRBJ2-2, with TRBD2 matching over 10 bases. The CDR3 extends over 15 amino acids. V lost 5 bases, J lost 7 bases, and 7 bases stayed unmatched. Germline V gene data show CDR1 as MNHEY and CDR2 as SVGEGT. Here the CDR3 reads CASSLLAGVYGELFF. CDR3 bases: TGTGCCAGCAGTCTCCTAGCGGGAGTTTACGGGGAGCTGTTTTTT.

The chain is built from TRBV18 and TRBJ1-6; possibly TRBD1 for D (5 bases). Germline assignment: CDR1 KGHSH and CDR2 LQKENI. V lost 2 bases and J 5 bases, leaving 7 bases between the germline ends. The CDR3 length is 14 residues. The CDR3 loop reads CASSPGADNSPLHF. CDR3 DNA: TGTGCCAGCTCACCAGGGGCAGATAATTCACCCCTCCACTTT.

This clonotype turned up a few times. The chain is built from TRBV5-1 and TRBJ2-7; possible D gene TRBD2, 5 bases. This CDR3 region has 15 residues. Germline CDR1 is SGHRS and CDR2 is YFSETQ. V lost 0 bases and J lost 6, with 16 bases in between. Written as DNA, the CDR3 is TGCGCCAGCAGCTTGGCCACGACTATTTCAGGCGAGCAGTACTTC. Amino acids: CASSLATTISGEQYF.

The sample holds a few counts of this clonotype. V usage is TRBV3-1 and J usage is TRBJ2-1; D unclear. CDR1 and CDR2 (germline): LGHDT, YNNKEL (reference sequence). Trimming shortened V by 4 bases and J by 8 bases, and 12 bases separated the two germline ends. The CDR3 runs 13 residues. The CDR3 sequence: CASSLYQAHEQFF. The CDR3 DNA reads as TGTGCCAGCAGCCTTTACCAGGCGCATGAGCAGTTCTTC.

The chain joins TRBV7-6 to TRBJ2-7, with 7 bases lining up with TRBD1. In germline, CDR1 is SGHVS, CDR2 FNYEAQ. This CDR3 has 15 amino acids. After removal of 5 bases from V and 0 bases from J, the junction contained 7 bases not matched to a gene. Here the CDR3 DNA reads TGTGCCAGCAGCGGACGGACAGGAGCCTCCTACGAGCAGTACTTC. This translates into CASSGRTGASYEQYF.

As DNA, the CDR3 is TGTGCCAGCAGCTTAGCGTTCTACAGGGTAATTGGGAACACTGAAGCTTTCTTT. Amino acids: CASSLAFYRVIGNTEAFF. The chain links TRBV7-2 to TRBJ1-1; D perhaps matches TRBD1 (6 bases). Germline-derived CDR1 and CDR2 are SGHTA and FQGNSA. The CDR3 runs to 18 residues. V lost 0 bases and J lost 1, with 18 bases in between.

This clonotype was picked up a small number of times. The rearrangement links TRBV7-2 to TRBJ2-5; D may be TRBD1 (5 bases). CDR1 SGHTA and CDR2 FQGNSA come from the germline V gene. V was cut by 1 base and J by 5 bases, with 17 bases left in between. This CDR3 contains 16 residues. The CDR3: CASSLGPPGQGETQYF. For the CDR3, the DNA is TGTGCCAGCAGCTTAGGTCCACCAGGGCAAGGGGAGACCCAGTACTTC.

V is TRBV28 and J is TRBJ1-6, with D unresolved. Germline values: CDR1 MDHEN, CDR2 SYDVKM. With 3 bases removed from V and 7 bases from J, the gap between germline ends came to 10 bases. CDR3 length: 14 amino acids. The CDR3, as DNA: TGTGCCAGCAGTTTTAGGGCAGCAAATTCACCCCTCCACTTT. Translation gives CASSFRAANSPLHF. The entire variable domain, with the rest obtained from reference TRBV28 and TRBJ1-6, is as follows: DVKVTQSSRYLVKRTGEKVFLECVQDMDHENMFWYRQDPGLGLRLIYFSYDVKMKEKGDIPEGYSVSREKKERFSLILESASTNQTSMYLCASSFRAANSPLHFGNGTRLTVT.

The V call is TRBV20-1, the J call TRBJ2-1, with D perhaps matching TRBD1 (6 bases). Germline lookup yields CDR1 DFQATT and CDR2 SNEGSKA (reference sequence). The CDR3 consists of 15 residues. V lost 1 base, J lost 0 bases, and 10 bases lay in between. DNA of the CDR3: TGCAGTGCTAGAGGATACAGGGTCTCCTACAATGAGCAGTTCTTC. Encoded protein: CSARGYRVSYNEQFF.